This TCR beta chain comes out of a study of CXCR3-negative and CXCR3-positive naive CD8 T cells. From germline, CDR1 is MNHEY and CDR2 SMNVEV (reference sequence). The CDR3 sequence is 13 residues long. TRB cDNA libraries were made by UMI-labeled 5' RACE. TCRdb derives one entry per CDR3 protein from the 5' RACE reads, leaving out DNA. The table lists 70,000 to 100,000 distinct CDR3 sequences. The TCR comes from a human donor in good health. Some clones in this sample may be carry-over from other donors' samples. Sequenced input: naive CXCR3- CD8+ T cells from blood. This sample's subset: CD45RO-CCR7+CD27+CD95- naive CD8+ T cells lacking CXCR3 (TNR3-). This chain uses TRBV27 with TRBJ1-4. The CDR3 loop is CASSLGLNEKLFF.